This section outlines one T cell receptor (beta chain) sequence together with its context. Its antigen remains unidentified. A sample-barcoded 5' primer and a J-beta primer mix were used in a second PCR of roughly 7 to 11 cycles. MiXCR, applied by TCRdb to the 5' RACE reads, yields one record per CDR3 protein. In the table there are fewer than 700,000 distinct CDR3 sequences, roughly 48% of which are singletons. This sample is drawn from a study of blood T cells in healthy people across ages. Unmatched junction bases numbered 9, after V lost 5 bases and J lost 7 bases. CDR1 MNHEY and CDR2 SVGAGI come from the germline V gene. The CDR3 extends over 15 amino acids. Overall study findings and caveats: Investigators treated diversity estimates from one million T cells as underestimates. Strong correlation existed between TCR beta diversity and naive T cell percentage. Roughly linearly, TCR beta diversity per million T cells fell as age increased.

The source of this sequence is a man older than 75 in good health. Sequencing used blood. The chain is built from TRBV6-5 and TRBJ2-7, with 12 positions matching TRBD2. CDR3 region: CASSTLAGGPPEQYF. The DNA for the CDR3 is TGTGCCAGCAGTACACTAGCGGGGGGACCGCCTGAGCAGTACTTC.